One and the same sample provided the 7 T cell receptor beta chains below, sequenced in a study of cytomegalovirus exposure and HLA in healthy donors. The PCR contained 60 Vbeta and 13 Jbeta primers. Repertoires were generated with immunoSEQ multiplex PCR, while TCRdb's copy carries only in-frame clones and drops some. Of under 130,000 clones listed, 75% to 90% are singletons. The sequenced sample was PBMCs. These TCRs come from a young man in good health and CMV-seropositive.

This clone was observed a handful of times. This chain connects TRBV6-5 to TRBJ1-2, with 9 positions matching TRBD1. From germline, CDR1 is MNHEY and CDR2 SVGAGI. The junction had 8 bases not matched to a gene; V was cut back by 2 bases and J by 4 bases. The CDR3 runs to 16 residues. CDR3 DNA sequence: TGTGCCAGCAGTTACCGGGACAGGGTTTCTCTCTATGGCTACACCTTC. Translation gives CASSYRDRVSLYGYTF.

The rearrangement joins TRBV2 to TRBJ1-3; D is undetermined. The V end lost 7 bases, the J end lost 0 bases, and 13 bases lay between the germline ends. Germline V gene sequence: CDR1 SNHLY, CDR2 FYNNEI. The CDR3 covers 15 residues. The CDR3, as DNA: TGTGCCAGCAAAAACAGAGGAGGCTCTGGAAACACCATATATTTT. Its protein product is CASKNRGGSGNTIYF.

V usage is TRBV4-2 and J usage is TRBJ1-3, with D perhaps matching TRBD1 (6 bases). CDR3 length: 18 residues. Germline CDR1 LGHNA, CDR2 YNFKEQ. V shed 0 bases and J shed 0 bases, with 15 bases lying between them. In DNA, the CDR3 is TGTGCCAGCAGCCAAGATCGGTCAGGGGCCTACTCTGGAAACACCATATATTTT. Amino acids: CASSQDRSGAYSGNTIYF.

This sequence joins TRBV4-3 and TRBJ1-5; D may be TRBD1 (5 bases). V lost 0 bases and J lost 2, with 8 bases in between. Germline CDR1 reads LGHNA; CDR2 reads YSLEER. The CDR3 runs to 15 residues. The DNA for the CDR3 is TGCGCCAGCAGCCAAGAAGAGACAGGCAATCAGCCCCAGCATTTT. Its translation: CASSQEETGNQPQHF.

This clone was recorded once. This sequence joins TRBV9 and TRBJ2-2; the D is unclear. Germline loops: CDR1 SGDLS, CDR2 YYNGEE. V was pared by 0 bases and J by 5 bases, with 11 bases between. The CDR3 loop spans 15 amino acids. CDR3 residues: CASSVESSWTGELFF. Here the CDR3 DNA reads TGTGCCAGCAGCGTAGAAAGTAGCTGGACCGGGGAGCTGTTTTTT.

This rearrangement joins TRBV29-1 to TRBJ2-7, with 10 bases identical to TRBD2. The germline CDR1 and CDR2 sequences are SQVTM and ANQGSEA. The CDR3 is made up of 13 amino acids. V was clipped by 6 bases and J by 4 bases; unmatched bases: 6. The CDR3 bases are TGCAGCGTCACAGCGGGGGGGAAATACGAGCAGTACTTC. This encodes CSVTAGGKYEQYF.

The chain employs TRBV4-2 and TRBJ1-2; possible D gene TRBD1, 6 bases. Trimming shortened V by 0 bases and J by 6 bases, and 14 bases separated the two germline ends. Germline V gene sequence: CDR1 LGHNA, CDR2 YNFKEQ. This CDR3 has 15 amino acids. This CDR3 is CASSQEEDSRHGYTF. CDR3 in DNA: TGTGCCAGCAGCCAAGAAGAGGACAGTAGACATGGCTACACCTTC.